The present T cell receptor (beta chain) was sequenced within a study of cytomegalovirus exposure and HLA in healthy donors. The CDR3 has 17 amino acids. After removal of 2 bases from V and 5 bases from J, the junction contained 11 bases not matched to a gene. Germline V gene sequence: CDR1 GTSNPN, CDR2 SVGIG (reference sequence). This clone came up a few times. The antigen is undetermined. Amplification used 60 Vbeta primers and 13 Jbeta primers. Libraries were prepared by immunoSEQ multiplex PCR; TCRdb keeps only in-frame clonotypes and omits some of them. The data show 110,000 to 150,000 clones, with 68% seen just once and more than 4% held by the top ten. Study results and limitations: The study reported that TCR beta sequences accurately predicted HLA-A and HLA-B alleles in most subjects. Productive status was seen about 90% or about 30% of the time for most TCR beta V segments in an earlier analysis. Sequencing likely caused a cluster of highly shared sequence variants.

The sample taken for sequencing was PBMCs. The chain recombines TRBV30 with TRBJ2-5; 13 bases fit TRBD2. The clonotype was recovered from a man between 60 and 75 years old in good health and CMV-seronegative. CDR3 amino acids: CAWSTLAGGLRGETQYF. The CDR3 DNA sequence: TGTGCCTGGAGTACACTAGCGGGAGGGCTTCGCGGGGAGACCCAGTACTTC.